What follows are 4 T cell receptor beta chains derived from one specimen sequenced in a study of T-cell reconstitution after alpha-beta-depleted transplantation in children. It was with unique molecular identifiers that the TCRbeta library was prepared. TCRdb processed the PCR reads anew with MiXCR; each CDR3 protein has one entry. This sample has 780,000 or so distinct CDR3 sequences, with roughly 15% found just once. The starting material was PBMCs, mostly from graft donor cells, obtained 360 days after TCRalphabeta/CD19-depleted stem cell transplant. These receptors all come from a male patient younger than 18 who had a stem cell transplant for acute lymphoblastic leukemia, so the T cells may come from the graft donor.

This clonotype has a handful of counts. CDR3 bases: TGCAGTGCTAGAGATCGGGGGAGGCACAGAGGGAATGAAAAACTGTTTTTT. Translated, it gives CSARDRGRHRGNEKLFF. The V gene is TRBV20-1, the J gene TRBJ1-4; D might be TRBD1 (5 bases). The CDR3 contains 17 residues. The V end was cut by 0 bases, the J end by 5 bases, with 19 bases between. Germline CDR1 DFQATT, CDR2 SNEGSKA (reference sequence).

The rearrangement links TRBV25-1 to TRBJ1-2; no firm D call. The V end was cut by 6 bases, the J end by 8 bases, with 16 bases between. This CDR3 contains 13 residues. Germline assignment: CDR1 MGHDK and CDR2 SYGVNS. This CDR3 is CASSPDLIGGYTF. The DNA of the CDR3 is TGTGCCAGCAGCCCAGACCTGATTGGGGGCTACACCTTC.

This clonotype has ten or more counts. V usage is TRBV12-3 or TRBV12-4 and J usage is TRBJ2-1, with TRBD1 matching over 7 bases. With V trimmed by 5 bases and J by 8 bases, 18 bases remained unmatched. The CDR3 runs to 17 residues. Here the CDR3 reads CASSHRRGGQGIYEQFF. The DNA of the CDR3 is TGTGCCAGCAGTCACCGGAGAGGGGGCCAGGGGATATATGAGCAGTTCTTC.

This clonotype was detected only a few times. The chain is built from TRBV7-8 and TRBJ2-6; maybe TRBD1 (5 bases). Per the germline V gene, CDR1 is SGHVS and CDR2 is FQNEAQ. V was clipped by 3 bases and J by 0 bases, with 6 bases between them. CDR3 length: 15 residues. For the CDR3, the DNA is TGTGCCAGCAGCTTGGGGCACTCTGGGGCCAACGTCCTGACTTTC. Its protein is CASSLGHSGANVLTF.